The 12 T cell receptor beta chains listed next were all sequenced from one sample in a study of control samples from healthy donors and cancer patients. The repertoire was sequenced with immunoSEQ multiplex PCR; TCRdb's copy has only in-frame clones and lacks some. This table holds around 50,000 clones, approximately 86% found once. The material sequenced was PBMCs. Receptor source: a woman aged 50 to 65 with lung cancer.

This clone was seen only a few times. V and J are TRBV6-5 and TRBJ1-1, with D perhaps TRBD1 (6 bases). Trimming removed 3 bases from V and 11 bases from J, with 16 bases in between. This CDR3 region has 13 residues. The germline CDR1 and CDR2 sequences are MNHEY and SVGAGI. The CDR3 coding sequence is TGTGCCAGCAGTTATCAGCGGGACACTTCTGCTTTCTTT. Its protein product is CASSYQRDTSAFF.

V usage is TRBV18 and J usage is TRBJ1-1; possibly TRBD1 for D (6 bases). CDR1 KGHSH and CDR2 LQKENI come from the germline V gene. The CDR3 runs 13 residues. V lost 3 bases and J lost 3, with 8 bases in between. The CDR3 sequence is CASSPDSDTEAFF. In nucleotides, the CDR3 is TGTGCCAGCTCACCGGACAGTGACACTGAAGCTTTCTTT.

This rearrangement joins TRBV4-1 to TRBJ2-2; unclear D gene. CDR1 and CDR2 from the germline V gene are MGHRA and YSYEKL. V was shortened by 0 bases and J by 7 bases, with 9 bases between the two germline ends. This CDR3 is built from 14 residues. CDR3 sequence: CASSQDSRCGELFF. The CDR3 DNA is TGCGCCAGCAGCCAAGATAGTCGTTGCGGGGAGCTGTTTTTT.

The V call is TRBV6-1, the J call TRBJ1-1; TRBD1 aligns across 9 bases. Germline-derived CDR1 and CDR2 are MNHNS and SASEGT. V lost 0 bases and J lost 6; bases outside the gene matches: 5. This CDR3 spans 15 amino acids. This chain's CDR3 is CASSEARNRGPEAFF. The CDR3 DNA reads TGTGCCAGCAGTGAAGCCCGCAACAGGGGGCCTGAAGCTTTCTTT.

This rearrangement joins TRBV6-5 to TRBJ2-1; D ambiguous. From germline, CDR1 is MNHEY and CDR2 SVGAGI. The CDR3 is 11 residues long. The V and J ends lost 4 bases and 7 bases respectively, with 5 bases between them. CDR3 in amino acids: CASSLKNEQFF. CDR3 in DNA: TGTGCCAGCAGTTTAAAAAATGAGCAGTTCTTC.

The chain joins TRBV18 to TRBJ2-3; TRBD1 agrees at 8 bases. The CDR3 loop spans 14 amino acids. V dropped 5 bases and J dropped 3; count of bases not matched to a gene: 4. The germline V gene encodes CDR1 KGHSH and CDR2 LQKENI. The CDR3 loop is CASSETGVTDTQYF. The CDR3 bases are TGTGCCAGCTCAGAGACAGGGGTAACAGATACGCAGTATTTT.

The chain employs TRBV5-5 and TRBJ2-1; D is possibly TRBD2 (5 bases). The CDR3 covers 16 residues. Germline CDR1 and CDR2: SGHKS and YYEKEE (reference sequence). Trimming shortened V by 0 bases and J by 1 base, and 11 bases separated the two germline ends. The CDR3 DNA sequence: TGTGCCAGCAGCTTGGAATTAGCGTGGTCCTACAATGAGCAGTTCTTC. It translates to CASSLELAWSYNEQFF.

The chain uses TRBV7-3 and TRBJ2-1; 9 bases are shared with TRBD2. V shed 4 bases and J 1 base; nucleotides not matched to a gene: 8. CDR3 length: 17 amino acids. Per the germline V gene, CDR1 is SGHTA and CDR2 is FQGTGA. CDR3 amino acids: CASSSFSGGGSYNEQFF. CDR3 bases: TGTGCCAGCAGCTCATTTAGCGGGGGAGGGTCCTACAATGAGCAGTTCTTC.

The chain couples TRBV19 to TRBJ2-1; D gene ambiguous. The CDR3 loop spans 13 amino acids. Trimming cost V 3 bases and J 4 bases, with 7 bases left between them. Germline V gene lookup returns CDR1 LNHDA and CDR2 SQIVND (reference sequence). CDR3 coding DNA: TGTGCCAGTAGTATCCAGGCGTACAATGAGCAGTTCTTC. Protein product: CASSIQAYNEQFF.

This chain links TRBV13 with TRBJ1-3; D unclear. The ends were cut back, 0 bases at V and 4 bases at J, with 10 bases in the middle. The CDR3 contains 15 residues. Germline-derived CDR1 and CDR2 are PRHDT and FYEKMQ (reference sequence). CDR3 sequence: CASSLGAREGNTIYF. In DNA, the CDR3 is TGTGCCAGCAGCTTAGGAGCAAGAGAGGGAAACACCATATATTTT.

This rearrangement joins TRBV19 to TRBJ1-1; no clear D gene. The V gene's germline CDR1 is LNHDA and CDR2 SQIVND (reference sequence). V lost 5 bases, J lost 6 bases, and 10 bases lay in between. CDR3 size: 12 residues. This CDR3 is CASSALAAEAFF. The CDR3 DNA reads as TGTGCCAGTAGTGCCCTCGCAGCTGAAGCTTTCTTT.

The chain carries TRBV15 and TRBJ1-1; 7 nucleotides align to TRBD1. Germline lookup yields CDR1 LNHNV and CDR2 YYDKDF (reference sequence). This CDR3 spans 13 amino acids. The trim removed 1 base at V and 5 bases at J, leaving 1 base unmatched. The DNA for the CDR3 is TGTGCCACCAGCAGAGGGGACAGAACTGAAGCTTTCTTT. This gives the protein CATSRGDRTEAFF.